Listed here is a single T cell receptor beta chain. Its antigen is currently not known. No clone much larger than this one lies a single base away; base qualities are absent. The sample holds other DNA sequences that translate to the same CDR3. This entry belongs to a study of blood T cell repertoires in COVID-19 (TCRdb year 2020). About the investigation overall: Samples covering the acute and convalescent phases of COVID-19 were provided by collaborators in the United States, Italy and Spain. HLA class I and class II types, where available, came from metadata supplied by the sample provider rather than from assay-based typing. The dataset comprised deeply sampled blood TCRbeta repertoires from subjects exposed to, actively infected with, or recovered from COVID-19. The sample metadata nearly always contained a de-identified subject ID, COVID-19 status, age in years and sex. The repertoires were made available in a free public database intended to serve as a resource for research on the immune response to SARS-CoV-2. Samples came from the ongoing ImmuneRACE study (first 160 participants) plus 1,254 subjects from 6 global collaborators. The material from the prospective study consisted of cDNA or gDNA derived from T cells, B-cell-depleted T cells, or PBMCs.

Here is what the overall study found, with its caveats: How much clinical and demographic metadata was included differed by source and by participant, and the metadata was provided uncurated.

From cysteine to phenylalanine, the CDR3 is 12 amino acids long. Only CDR3 DNA remains: 36 bases, in frame from the first base. The CDR1 and CDR2 encoded by the germline V gene (reference sequence) are GTSNPN and SVGIG. V lost 4 bases and J lost 2 bases, and the count of bases not matched to a germline gene is 1. At one collaborating source in Seattle, patients were enrolled during active infection and were followed longitudinally through the course of disease. Whole blood was collected in K2EDTA tubes by collaborating institutions according to the institutions' own protocols. Collaborator samples were shipped for TCRbeta analysis as frozen whole blood, isolated PBMCs, or DNA extracted from either sample type. TCRbeta CDR3 regions were amplified from genomic DNA using the immunoSEQ Assay, a bias-controlled multiplex PCR. The paper's processing steps were these. Within the assay, amplification of reference gene primers was used to estimate how many nucleated cells each sample contained. To quantify the absolute abundance of each unique TCRbeta CDR3 rearrangement, sequence reads were collapsed and filtered. Productive Simpson clonality was computed per sample as the square root of Simpson's diversity index over productive rearrangements. Drawn from immuneACCESS, this table holds only the in-frame rearrangements with V and J called that TCRdb kept. Clones are partly lost; checked studies trace under half to an unresolved V gene and leave the rest unexplained. V, J and clone size are taken as reported in that table, and D and trimming were inferred from the DNA itself. The sample table lists hundreds of thousands of clones, approximately 88% of them with a count of one. About 6.7% of the sample belongs to the ten largest clones.

The sequenced sample consisted of peripheral blood. The receptor chain draws on TRBV30 and TRBJ1-2, with 7 bases matching TRBD1. The receptor's source is a woman in her 30s with COVID-19, enrolled during active disease. The CDR3 protein: CAWTGGNYGYTF. The sequenced DNA: TGTGCCTGGACAGGGGGGAACTATGGCTACACCTTC.